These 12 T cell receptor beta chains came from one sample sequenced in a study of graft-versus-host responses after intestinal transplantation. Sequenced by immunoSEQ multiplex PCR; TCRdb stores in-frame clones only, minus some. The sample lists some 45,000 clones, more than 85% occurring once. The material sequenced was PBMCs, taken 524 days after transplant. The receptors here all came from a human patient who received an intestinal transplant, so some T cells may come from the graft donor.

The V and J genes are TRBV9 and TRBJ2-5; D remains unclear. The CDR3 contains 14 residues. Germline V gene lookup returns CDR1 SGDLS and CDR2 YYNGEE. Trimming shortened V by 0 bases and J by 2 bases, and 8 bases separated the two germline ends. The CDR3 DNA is TGTGCCAGCAGCGTAGATCAGTTACAAGAGACCCAGTACTTC. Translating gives CASSVDQLQETQYF.

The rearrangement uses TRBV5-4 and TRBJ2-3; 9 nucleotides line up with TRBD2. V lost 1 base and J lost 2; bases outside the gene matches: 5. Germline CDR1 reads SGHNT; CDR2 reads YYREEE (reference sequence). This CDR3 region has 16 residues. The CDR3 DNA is TGTGCCAGCAGCTTGCGGCGGGGGGGATACACAGATACGCAGTATTTT. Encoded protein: CASSLRRGGYTDTQYF.

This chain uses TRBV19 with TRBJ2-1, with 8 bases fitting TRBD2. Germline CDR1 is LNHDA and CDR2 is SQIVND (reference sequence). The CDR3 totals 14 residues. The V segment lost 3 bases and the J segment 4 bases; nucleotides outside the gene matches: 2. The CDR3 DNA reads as TGTGCCAGTAGTATGGCTAGCGGGTACAATGAGCAGTTCTTC. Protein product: CASSMASGYNEQFF.

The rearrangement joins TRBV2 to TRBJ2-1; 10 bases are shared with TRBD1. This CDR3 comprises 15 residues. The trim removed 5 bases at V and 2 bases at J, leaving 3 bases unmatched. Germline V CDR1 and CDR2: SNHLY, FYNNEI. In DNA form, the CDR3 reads TGTGCCAGCAGTCGGGACAGGGGAGCCTACAATGAGCAGTTCTTC. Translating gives CASSRDRGAYNEQFF.

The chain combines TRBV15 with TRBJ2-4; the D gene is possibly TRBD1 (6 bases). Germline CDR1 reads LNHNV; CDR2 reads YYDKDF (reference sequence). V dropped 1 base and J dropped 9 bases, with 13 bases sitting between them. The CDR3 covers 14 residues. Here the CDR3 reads CATSRVLQGSIQYF. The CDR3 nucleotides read TGTGCCACCAGCAGAGTCCTTCAGGGGTCCATTCAGTACTTC.

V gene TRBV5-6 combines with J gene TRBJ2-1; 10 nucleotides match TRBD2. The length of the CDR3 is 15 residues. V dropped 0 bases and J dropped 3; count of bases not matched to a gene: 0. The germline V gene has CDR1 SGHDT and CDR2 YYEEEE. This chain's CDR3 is CASSLGLAGYNEQFF. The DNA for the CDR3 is TGTGCCAGCAGCTTGGGACTAGCGGGCTACAATGAGCAGTTCTTC.

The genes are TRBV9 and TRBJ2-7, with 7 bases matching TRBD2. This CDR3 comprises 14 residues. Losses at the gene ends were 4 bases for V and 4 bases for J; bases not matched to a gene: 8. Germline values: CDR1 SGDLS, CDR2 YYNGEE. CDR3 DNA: TGTGCCAGCAGCCTCTCCGATAGCGGGTACGAGCAGTACTTC. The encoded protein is CASSLSDSGYEQYF.

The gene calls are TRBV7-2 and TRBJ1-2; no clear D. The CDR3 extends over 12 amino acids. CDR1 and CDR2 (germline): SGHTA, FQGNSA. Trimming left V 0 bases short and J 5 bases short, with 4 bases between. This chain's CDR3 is CASSLAQYGYTF. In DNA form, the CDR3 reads TGTGCCAGCAGCTTAGCACAATATGGCTACACCTTC.

This CDR3 is CASSYSKGQETQYF. The CDR3 DNA reads as TGTGCCAGCAGTTACTCGAAGGGGCAAGAGACCCAGTACTTC. V is TRBV6-6 and J is TRBJ2-5; possibly TRBD1 for D (5 bases). Germline assignment: CDR1 MNHNY and CDR2 SVGAGI (reference sequence). The CDR3 spans 14 residues. The V and J ends lost 0 bases and 2 bases respectively, with 7 bases between them.

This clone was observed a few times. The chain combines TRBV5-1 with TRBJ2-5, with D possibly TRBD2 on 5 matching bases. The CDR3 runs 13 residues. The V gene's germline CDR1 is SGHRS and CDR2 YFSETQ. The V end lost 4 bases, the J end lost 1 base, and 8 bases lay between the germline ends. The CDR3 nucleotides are TGCGCCAGCAGCCGGGATCTCCAAGAGACCCAGTACTTC. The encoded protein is CASSRDLQETQYF.

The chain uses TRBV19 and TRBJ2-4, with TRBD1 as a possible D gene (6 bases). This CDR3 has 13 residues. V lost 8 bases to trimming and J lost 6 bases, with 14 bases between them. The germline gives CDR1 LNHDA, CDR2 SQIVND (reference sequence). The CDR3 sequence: CASGLRGANIQYF. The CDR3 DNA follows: TGTGCCAGTGGACTCAGGGGTGCAAACATTCAGTACTTC.

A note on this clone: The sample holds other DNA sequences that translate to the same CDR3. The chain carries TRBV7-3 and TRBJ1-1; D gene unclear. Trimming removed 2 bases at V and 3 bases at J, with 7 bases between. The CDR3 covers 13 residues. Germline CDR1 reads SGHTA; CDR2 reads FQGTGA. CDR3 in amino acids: CASSLAGYTEAFF. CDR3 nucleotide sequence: TGTGCCAGCAGCTTAGCGGGTTACACTGAAGCTTTCTTT.